A selection of T cell receptor beta chains follows, all from one sample in a study of T-cell memory formation after mild COVID-19. TCRdb redid the calling of the 5' RACE reads with MiXCR, one entry per CDR3 protein. The data show 350,000 to 500,000 distinct CDR3 sequences, with around a quarter seen just once and about 12% held by the top ten. Sequencing was done on a sample of PBMCs or a T cell subset sorted from them (not recorded which). These receptor sequences come from an adult woman who had mild COVID-19 (a few samples of this study predate the infection). Cell type and time point are not known. CDR3s include the opening cysteine and the closing phenylalanine or tryptophan. D genes are given only for firm matches. Not every row has a clone size; where given, it reads once, few, many or a size class.

>NA|NA|TRBV7-9|TRBJ1-5
TGTGCCAGCAGCCCCGGGGTAGGCGAGGGGCAGCCCCAGCATTTT
CASSPGVGEGQPQHF
>few|NA|TRBV19|TRBJ2-2
TGTGCCAGTAGTATTCGCAGGCCCCCAAACACCGGGGAGCTGTTTTTT
CASSIRRPPNTGELFF
>many|TRBD2|TRBV7-9|TRBJ2-1
TGTGCCAGCAGCTTAGCCCTAGCGGGGGCCTACAATGAGCAGTTCTTC
CASSLALAGAYNEQFF
>NA|NA|TRBV12-3/TRBV12-4|TRBJ1-2
TGTGCCAGCGAGGGACCGTCTAACTATGGCTACACCTTC
CASEGPSNYGYTF
>NA|TRBD2|TRBV6-5|TRBJ2-1
TGTGCCAGCAGCCATTCGGGACTAGCGGGAGGGGAAGAGCAGTTCTTC
CASSHSGLAGGEEQFF
>NA|TRBD1|TRBV4-2|TRBJ1-1
TGTGCCAGCAGCCAGGTCCGGGACAGCGCAAAGTTCAACACTGAAGCTTTCTTT
CASSQVRDSAKFNTEAFF
>NA|NA|TRBV25-1|TRBJ1-2
TGTGCCAGCAGCCCCCACATAGGCTCGAATTACTATGGCTACACCTTC
CASSPHIGSNYYGYTF
>few|NA|TRBV30|TRBJ2-1
TGTGCCTGGACAGGACAGGCGGGGGCCAATGAGCAGTTCTTC
CAWTGQAGANEQFF
>NA|TRBD1|TRBV6-6|TRBJ1-5
TGTGCCAGCAGTTACGTACAGGGGAATCAGCCCCAGCATTTT
CASSYVQGNQPQHF
>once|NA|TRBV7-9|TRBJ1-3
TGTGCCAGCAGCTTCCAGGGATCCGGAAACACCATATATTTT
CASSFQGSGNTIYF
>few|TRBD1|TRBV12-3/TRBV12-4|TRBJ1-5
TGTGCCAGCAGTTCCATGACAGGGGGGTCTTGGCCCCAGCATTTT
CASSSMTGGSWPQHF
>NA|NA|TRBV4-2|TRBJ2-1
TGTGCCAGCAGCCAAGAGGCCCAGAACGCGATAAACAATGAGCAGTTCTTC
CASSQEAQNAINNEQFF